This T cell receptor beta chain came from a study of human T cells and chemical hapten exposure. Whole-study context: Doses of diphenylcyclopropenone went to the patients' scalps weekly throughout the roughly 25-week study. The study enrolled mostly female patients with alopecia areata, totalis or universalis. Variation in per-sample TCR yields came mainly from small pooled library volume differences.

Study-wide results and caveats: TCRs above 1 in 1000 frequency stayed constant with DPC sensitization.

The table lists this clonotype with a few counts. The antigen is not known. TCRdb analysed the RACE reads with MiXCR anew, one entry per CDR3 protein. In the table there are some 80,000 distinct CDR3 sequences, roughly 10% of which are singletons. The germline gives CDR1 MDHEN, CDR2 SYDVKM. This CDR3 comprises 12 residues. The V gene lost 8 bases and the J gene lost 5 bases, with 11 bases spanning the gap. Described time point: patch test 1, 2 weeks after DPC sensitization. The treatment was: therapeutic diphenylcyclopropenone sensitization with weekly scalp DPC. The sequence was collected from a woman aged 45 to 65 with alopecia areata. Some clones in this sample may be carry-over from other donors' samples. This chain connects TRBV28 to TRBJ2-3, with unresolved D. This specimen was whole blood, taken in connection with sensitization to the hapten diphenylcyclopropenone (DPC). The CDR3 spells CASGDSVDTQYF. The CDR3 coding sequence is TGTGCCAGCGGTGACTCCGTAGATACGCAGTATTTT.